The clone carrying this TCR beta chain was detected only once. This sample was taken from a study of blood T cell repertoires in COVID-19. Data came from immunoSEQ multiplex PCR; TCRdb stores just in-frame clones and leaves some out. The top ten hold over 2.5% of the sample, which has 300,000 to 400,000 clones, around 87% seen once. This TCR derives from a human donor in a cohort sampled during active COVID-19. The specimen was peripheral blood.

The CDR3 DNA reads TGTGCCAGCAGCCGCCCCCCGGGGGAGCAGTACTTC. Encoded protein: CASSRPPGEQYF. The chain joins TRBV12-3 or TRBV12-4 to TRBJ2-7; D may be TRBD2 (5 bases). The CDR3 length is 12 residues. The V gene lost 6 bases and the J gene lost 7 bases, with 13 bases spanning the gap.